The clone carrying this T cell receptor (beta chain) showed up just once. These data come from a study of blood T cell repertoires in COVID-19. In the study overall: In each case, the material was cDNA or gDNA derived from T cells, B-cell-depleted T cells, or PBMCs.

The table came from immunoSEQ multiplex PCR; TCRdb's copy has only in-frame clones and leaves some out. The sample yields around 150,000 clones, approximately 90% seen once. Enrolled during active infection, Seattle patients were then followed longitudinally. The V gene's germline CDR1 is SNHLY and CDR2 FYNNEI. This CDR3 comprises 15 residues. Germline trimming cut 7 bases from V and 8 bases from J; bases unmatched to any gene: 12. The V gene is TRBV2, the J gene TRBJ1-4, with 8 bases that match TRBD1. This sequence originates from a man between 25 and 39 years old with COVID-19, enrolled during active disease. Material for sequencing was peripheral blood. The CDR3: CASNPAQGGREKLFF. CDR3 in DNA: TGTGCCAGCAACCCTGCACAGGGGGGGAGAGAAAAACTGTTTTTT.